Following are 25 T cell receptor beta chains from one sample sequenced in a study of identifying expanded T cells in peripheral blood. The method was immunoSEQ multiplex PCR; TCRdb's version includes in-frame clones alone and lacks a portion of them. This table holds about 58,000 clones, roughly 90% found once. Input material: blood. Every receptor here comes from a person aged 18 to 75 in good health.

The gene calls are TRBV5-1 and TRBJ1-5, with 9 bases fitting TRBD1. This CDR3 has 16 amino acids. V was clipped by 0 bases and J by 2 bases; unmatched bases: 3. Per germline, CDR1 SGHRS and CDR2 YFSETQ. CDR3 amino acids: CASSLGGQGGNQPQHF. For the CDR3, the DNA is TGCGCCAGCAGCTTGGGGGGACAGGGAGGCAATCAGCCCCAGCATTTT.

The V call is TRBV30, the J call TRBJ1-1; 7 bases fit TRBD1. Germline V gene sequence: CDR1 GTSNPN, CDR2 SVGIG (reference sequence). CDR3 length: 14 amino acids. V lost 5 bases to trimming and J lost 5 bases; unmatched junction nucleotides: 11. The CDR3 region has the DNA TGTGCCTGGGTACAGGGGAGGGGGTGGACTGAAGCTTTCTTT. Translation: CAWVQGRGWTEAFF.

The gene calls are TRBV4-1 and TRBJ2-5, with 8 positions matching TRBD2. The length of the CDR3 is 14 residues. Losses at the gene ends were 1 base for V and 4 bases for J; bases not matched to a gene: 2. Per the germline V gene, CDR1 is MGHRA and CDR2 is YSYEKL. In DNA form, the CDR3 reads TGCGCCAGCAGCCAAGCGGGGGGGCCAGAGACCCAGTACTTC. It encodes CASSQAGGPETQYF.

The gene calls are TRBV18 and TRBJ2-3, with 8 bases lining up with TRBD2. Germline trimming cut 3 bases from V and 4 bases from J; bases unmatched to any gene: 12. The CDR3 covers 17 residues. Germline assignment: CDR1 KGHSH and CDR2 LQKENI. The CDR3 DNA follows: TGTGCCAGCTCACCCAGAGCGATTAGCGGGGAGGCAGATACGCAGTATTTT. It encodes CASSPRAISGEADTQYF.

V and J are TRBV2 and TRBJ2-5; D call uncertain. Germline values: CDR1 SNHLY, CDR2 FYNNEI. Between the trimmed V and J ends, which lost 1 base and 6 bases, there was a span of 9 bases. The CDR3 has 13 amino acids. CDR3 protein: CASSEEPIQTQYF. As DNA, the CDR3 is TGTGCCAGCAGTGAAGAGCCTATCCAGACCCAGTACTTC. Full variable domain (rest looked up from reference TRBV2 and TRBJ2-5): EPEVTQTPSHQVTQMGQEVILRCVPISNHLYFYWYRQILGQKVEFLVSFYNNEISEKSEIFDDQFSVERPDGSNFTLKIRSTKLEDSAMYFCASSEEPIQTQYFGPGTRLLVL.

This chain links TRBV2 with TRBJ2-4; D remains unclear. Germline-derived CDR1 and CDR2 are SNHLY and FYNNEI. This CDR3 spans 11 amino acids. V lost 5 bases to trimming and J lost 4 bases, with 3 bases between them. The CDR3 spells CASSPKNIQYF. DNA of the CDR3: TGTGCCAGCAGTCCGAAAAACATTCAGTACTTC.

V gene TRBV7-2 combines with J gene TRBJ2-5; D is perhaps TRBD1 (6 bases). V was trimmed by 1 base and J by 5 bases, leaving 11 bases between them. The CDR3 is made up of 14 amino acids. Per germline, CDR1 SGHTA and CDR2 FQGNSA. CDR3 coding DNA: TGTGCCAGCAGCTTAGGGGACAAGAGGGAGACCCAGTACTTC. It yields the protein CASSLGDKRETQYF.

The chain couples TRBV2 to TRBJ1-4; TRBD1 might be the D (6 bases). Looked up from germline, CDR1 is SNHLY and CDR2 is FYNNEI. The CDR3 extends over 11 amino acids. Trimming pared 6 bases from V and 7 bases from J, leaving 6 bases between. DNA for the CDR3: TGTGCCAGCAGACAGGGTGAAAAACTGTTTTTT. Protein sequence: CASRQGEKLFF.

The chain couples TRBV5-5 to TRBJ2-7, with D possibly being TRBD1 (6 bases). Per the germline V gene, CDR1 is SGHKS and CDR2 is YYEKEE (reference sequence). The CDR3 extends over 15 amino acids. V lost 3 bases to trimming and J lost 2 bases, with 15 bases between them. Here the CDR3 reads CASSSAPGGAYEQYF. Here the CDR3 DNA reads TGTGCCAGCAGCTCGGCTCCTGGGGGCGCCTACGAGCAGTACTTC. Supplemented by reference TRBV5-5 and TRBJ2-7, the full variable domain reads DAGVTQSPTHLIKTRGQQVTLRCSPISGHKSVSWYQQVLGQGPQFIFQYYEKEERGRGNFPDRFSARQFPNYSSELNVNALLLGDSALYLCASSSAPGGAYEQYFGPGTRLTVT.

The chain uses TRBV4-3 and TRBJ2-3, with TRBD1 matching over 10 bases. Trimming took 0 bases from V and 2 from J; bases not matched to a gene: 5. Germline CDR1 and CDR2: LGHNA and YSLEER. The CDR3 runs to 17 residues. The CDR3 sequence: CASSQDLGQGFTDTQYF. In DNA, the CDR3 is TGCGCCAGCAGCCAAGATCTGGGACAGGGGTTCACAGATACGCAGTATTTT.

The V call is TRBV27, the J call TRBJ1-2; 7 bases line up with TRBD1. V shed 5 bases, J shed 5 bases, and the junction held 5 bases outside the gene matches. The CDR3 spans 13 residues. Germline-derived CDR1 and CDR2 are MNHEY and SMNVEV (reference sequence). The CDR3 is CASSPRQGYGYTF. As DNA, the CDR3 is TGTGCCAGCAGTCCTCGACAGGGTTATGGCTACACCTTC.

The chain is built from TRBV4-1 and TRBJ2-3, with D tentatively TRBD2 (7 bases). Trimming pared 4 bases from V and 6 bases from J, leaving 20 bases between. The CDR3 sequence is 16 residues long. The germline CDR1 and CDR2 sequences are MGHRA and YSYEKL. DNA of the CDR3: TGCGCCAGCAGCCTCCCTTCGGGGGGTAGGGGGGATACGCAGTATTTT. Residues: CASSLPSGGRGDTQYF.

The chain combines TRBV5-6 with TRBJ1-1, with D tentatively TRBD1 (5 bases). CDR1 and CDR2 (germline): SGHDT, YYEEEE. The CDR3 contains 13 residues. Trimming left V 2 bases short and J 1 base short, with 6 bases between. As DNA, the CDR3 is TGTGCCAGCAGCTTTGACAGGAACACTGAAGCTTTCTTT. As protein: CASSFDRNTEAFF.

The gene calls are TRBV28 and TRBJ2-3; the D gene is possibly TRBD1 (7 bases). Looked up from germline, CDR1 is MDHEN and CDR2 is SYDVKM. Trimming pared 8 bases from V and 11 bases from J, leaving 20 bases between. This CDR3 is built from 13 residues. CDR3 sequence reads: CASLATPGGRQYF. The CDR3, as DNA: TGTGCCAGCCTAGCAACCCCAGGGGGGAGGCAGTATTTT.

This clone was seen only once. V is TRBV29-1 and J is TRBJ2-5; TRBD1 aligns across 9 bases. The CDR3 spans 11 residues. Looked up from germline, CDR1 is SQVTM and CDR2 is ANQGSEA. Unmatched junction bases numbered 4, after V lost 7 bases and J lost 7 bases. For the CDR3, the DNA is TGCAGCGGGGGACAGGGACCGACCCAGTACTTC. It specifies CSGGQGPTQYF.

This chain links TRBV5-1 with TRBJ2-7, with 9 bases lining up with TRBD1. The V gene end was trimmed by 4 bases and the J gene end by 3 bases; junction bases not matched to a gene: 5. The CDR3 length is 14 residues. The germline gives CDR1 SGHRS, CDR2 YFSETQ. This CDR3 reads CASSKDRGIYEQYF. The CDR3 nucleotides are TGCGCCAGCAGCAAGGACAGGGGAATCTACGAGCAGTACTTC.

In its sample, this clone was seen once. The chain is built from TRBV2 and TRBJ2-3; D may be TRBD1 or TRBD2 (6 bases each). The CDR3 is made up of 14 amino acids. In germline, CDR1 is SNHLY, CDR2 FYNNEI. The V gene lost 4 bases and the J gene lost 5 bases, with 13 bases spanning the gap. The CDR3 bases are TGTGCCAGCAGTGGTTCCGGGGGCGGAGATACGCAGTATTTT. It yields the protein CASSGSGGGDTQYF.

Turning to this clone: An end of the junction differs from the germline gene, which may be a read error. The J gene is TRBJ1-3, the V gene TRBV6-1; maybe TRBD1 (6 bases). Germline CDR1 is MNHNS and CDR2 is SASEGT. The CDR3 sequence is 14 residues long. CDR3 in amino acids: CASSEGGPRGEGDF. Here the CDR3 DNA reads TGTGCCAGCAGTGAAGGGGGTCCACGCGGAGAGGGGGATTTT.

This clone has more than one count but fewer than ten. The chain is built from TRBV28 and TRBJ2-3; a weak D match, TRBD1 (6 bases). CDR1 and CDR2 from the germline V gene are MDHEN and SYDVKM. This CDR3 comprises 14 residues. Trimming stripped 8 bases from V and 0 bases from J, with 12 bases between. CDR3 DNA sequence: TGTGCCAGCGACGACAGGTCTAGCACAGATACGCAGTATTTT. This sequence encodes CASDDRSSTDTQYF.

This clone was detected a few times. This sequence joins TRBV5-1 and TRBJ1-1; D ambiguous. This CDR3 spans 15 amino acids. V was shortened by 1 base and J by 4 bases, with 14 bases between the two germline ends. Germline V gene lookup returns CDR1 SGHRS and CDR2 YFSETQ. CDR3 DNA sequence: TGCGCCAGCAGCTTGTTCGGGGAACTCGGCACTGAAGCTTTCTTT. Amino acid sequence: CASSLFGELGTEAFF. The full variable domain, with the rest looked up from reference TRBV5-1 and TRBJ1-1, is KAGVTQTPRYLIKTRGQQVTLSCSPISGHRSVSWYQQTPGQGLQFLFEYFSETQRNKGNFPGRFSGRQFSNSRSEMNVSTLELGDSALYLCASSLFGELGTEAFFGQGTRLTVV.

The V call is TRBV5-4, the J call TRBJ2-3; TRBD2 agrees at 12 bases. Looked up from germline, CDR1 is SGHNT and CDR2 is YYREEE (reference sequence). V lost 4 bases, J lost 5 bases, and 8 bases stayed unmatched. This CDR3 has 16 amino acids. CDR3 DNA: TGTGCCAGCAGCCCTCGGCTAGCGGGGGGGCAAGATACGCAGTATTTT. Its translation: CASSPRLAGGQDTQYF.

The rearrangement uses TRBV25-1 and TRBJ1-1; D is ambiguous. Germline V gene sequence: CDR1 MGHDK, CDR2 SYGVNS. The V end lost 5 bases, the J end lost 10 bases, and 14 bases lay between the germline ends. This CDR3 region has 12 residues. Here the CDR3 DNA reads TGTGCCAGCAGTCCCGCCAACAGCCGAGCTTTCTTT. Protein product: CASSPANSRAFF.

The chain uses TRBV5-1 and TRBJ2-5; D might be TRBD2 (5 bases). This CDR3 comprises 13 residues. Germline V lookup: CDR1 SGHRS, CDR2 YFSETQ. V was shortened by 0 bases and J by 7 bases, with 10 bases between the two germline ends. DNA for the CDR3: TGCGCCAGCAGCTTGGTTACCGAGGGGACCCAGTACTTC. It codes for CASSLVTEGTQYF.

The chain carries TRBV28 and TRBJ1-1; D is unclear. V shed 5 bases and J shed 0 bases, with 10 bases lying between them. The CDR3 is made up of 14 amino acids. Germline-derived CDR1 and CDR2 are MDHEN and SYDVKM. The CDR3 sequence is CASSPPAMNTEAFF. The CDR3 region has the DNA TGTGCCAGCAGTCCGCCGGCCATGAACACTGAAGCTTTCTTT.

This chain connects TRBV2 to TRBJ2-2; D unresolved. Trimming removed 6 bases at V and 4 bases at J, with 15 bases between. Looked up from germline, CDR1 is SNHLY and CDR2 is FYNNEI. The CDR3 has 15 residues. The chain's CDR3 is CASSGVGLATGELFF. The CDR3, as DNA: TGTGCCAGCAGCGGAGTAGGGTTGGCCACCGGGGAGCTGTTTTTT. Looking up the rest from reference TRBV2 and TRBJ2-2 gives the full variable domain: EPEVTQTPSHQVTQMGQEVILRCVPISNHLYFYWYRQILGQKVEFLVSFYNNEISEKSEIFDDQFSVERPDGSNFTLKIRSTKLEDSAMYFCASSGVGLATGELFFGEGSRLTVL.